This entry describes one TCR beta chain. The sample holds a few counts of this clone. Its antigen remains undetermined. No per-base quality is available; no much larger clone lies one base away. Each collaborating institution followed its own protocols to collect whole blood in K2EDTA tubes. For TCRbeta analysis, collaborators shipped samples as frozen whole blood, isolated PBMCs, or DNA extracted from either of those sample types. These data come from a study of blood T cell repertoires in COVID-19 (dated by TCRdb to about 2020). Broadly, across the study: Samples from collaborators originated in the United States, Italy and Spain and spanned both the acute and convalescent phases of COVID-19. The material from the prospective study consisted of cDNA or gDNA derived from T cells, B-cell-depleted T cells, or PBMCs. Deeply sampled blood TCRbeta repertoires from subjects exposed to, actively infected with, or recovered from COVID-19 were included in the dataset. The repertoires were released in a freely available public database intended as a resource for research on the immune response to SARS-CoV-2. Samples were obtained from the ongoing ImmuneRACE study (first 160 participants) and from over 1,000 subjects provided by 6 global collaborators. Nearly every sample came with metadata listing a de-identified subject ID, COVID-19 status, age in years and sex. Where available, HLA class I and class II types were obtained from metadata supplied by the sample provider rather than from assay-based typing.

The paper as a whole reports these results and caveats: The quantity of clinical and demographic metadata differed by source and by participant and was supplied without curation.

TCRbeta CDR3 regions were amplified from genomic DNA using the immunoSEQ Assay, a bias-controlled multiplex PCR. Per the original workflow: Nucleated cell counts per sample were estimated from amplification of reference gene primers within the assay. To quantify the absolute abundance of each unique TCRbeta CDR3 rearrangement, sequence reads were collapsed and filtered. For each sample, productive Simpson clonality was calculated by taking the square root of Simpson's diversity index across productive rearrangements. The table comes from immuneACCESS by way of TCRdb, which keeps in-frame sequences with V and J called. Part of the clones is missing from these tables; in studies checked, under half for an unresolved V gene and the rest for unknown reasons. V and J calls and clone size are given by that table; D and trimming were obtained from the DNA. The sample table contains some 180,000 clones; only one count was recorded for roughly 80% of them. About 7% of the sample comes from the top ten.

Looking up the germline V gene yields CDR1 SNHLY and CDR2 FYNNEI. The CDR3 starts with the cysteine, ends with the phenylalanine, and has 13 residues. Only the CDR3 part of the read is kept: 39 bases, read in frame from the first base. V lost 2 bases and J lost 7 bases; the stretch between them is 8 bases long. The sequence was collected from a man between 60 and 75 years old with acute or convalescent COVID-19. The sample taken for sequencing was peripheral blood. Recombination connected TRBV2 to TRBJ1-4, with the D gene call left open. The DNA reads TGTGCCAGCAGTGAATTGAGGCCTGAAAAACTGTTTTTT. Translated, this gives CASSELRPEKLFF.